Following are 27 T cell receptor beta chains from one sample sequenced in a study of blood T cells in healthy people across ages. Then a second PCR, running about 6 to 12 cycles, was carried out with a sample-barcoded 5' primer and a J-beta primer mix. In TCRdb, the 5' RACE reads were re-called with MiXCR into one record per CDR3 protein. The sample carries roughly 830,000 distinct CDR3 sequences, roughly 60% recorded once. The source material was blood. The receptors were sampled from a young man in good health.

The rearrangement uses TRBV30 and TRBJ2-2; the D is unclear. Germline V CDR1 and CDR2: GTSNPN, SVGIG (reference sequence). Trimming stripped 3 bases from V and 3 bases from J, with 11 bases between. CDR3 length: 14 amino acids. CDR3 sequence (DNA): TGTGCCTGGAGAGAACCTGCCCACACCGGGGAGCTGTTTTTT. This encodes CAWREPAHTGELFF.

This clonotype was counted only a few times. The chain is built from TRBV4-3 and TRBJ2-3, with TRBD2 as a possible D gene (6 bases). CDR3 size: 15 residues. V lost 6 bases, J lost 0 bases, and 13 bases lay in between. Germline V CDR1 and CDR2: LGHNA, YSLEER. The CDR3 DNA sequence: TGCGCCAGCAGAAAAGCTAGCGCGAGCACAGATACGCAGTATTTT. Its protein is CASRKASASTDTQYF.

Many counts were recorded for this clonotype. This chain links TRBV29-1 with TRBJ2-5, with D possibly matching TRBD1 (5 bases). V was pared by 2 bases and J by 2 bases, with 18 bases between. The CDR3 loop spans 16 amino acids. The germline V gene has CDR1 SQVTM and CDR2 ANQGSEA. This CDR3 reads CSVESVDRPFQETQYF. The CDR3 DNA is TGCAGCGTTGAATCCGTCGACAGACCTTTTCAAGAGACCCAGTACTTC.

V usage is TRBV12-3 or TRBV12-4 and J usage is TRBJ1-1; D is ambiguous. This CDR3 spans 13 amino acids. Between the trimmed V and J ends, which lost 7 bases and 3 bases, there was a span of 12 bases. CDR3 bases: TGTGCCAGCACCGATGAACGGGACACTGAAGCTTTCTTT. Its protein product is CASTDERDTEAFF.

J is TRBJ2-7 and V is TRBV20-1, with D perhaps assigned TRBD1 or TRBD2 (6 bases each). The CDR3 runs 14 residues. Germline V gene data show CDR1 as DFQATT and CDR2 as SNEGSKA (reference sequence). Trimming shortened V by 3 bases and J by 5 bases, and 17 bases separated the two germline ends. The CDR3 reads CSASYGGFGDEQYF. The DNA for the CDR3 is TGCAGTGCTAGCTACGGGGGCTTCGGGGACGAGCAGTACTTC.

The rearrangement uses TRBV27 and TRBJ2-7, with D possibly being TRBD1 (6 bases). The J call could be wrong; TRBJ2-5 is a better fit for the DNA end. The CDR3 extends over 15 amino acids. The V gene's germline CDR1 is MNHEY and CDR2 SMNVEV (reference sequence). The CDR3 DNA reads TGTGCCAGCAGTTCTTTCTGGGGGCGGGCAGAGACCCAGTACTTC. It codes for CASSSFWGRAETQYF.

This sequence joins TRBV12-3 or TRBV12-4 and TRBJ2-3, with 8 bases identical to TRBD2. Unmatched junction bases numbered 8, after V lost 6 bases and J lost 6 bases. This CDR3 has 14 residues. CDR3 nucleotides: TGTGCCAGCAGGCGTGGGACTAGTAGGGATACGCAGTATTTT. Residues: CASRRGTSRDTQYF.

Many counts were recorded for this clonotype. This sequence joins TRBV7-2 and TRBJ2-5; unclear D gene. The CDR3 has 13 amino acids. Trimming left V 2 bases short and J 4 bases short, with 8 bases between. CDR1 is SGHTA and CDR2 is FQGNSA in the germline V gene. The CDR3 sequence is CASSLRIRETQYF. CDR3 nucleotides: TGTGCCAGCAGCTTACGGATCCGAGAGACCCAGTACTTC.

CDR3 bases: TGTGCCAGCAGTTTTCCCCGACTAGCGGGGGACTACAATGAGCAGTTCTTC. Residues: CASSFPRLAGDYNEQFF. V is TRBV28 and J is TRBJ2-1, with 12 bases lining up with TRBD2. The CDR3 is made up of 17 amino acids. The V gene end was trimmed by 3 bases and the J gene end by 3 bases; junction bases not matched to a gene: 6. Germline loops: CDR1 MDHEN, CDR2 SYDVKM.

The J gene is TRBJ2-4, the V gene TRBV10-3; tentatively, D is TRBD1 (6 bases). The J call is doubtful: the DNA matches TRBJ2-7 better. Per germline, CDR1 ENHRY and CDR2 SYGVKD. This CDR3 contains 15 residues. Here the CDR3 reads CAISEGGRGGYEQYF. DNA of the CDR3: TGTGCCATCAGTGAGGGGGGCAGGGGTGGCTACGAGCAGTACTTC.

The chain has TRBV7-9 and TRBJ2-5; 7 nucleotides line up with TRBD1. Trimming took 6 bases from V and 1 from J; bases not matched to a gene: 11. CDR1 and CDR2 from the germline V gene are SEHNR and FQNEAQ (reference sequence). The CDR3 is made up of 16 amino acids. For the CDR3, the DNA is TGTGCCAGCAGTCCTCGTCCGGGACAGATCCAAGAGACCCAGTACTTC. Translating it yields CASSPRPGQIQETQYF.

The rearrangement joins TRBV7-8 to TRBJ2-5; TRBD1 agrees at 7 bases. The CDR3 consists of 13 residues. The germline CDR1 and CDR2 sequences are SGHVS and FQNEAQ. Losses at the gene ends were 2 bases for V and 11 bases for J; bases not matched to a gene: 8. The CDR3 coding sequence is TGTGCCAGCAGCTTAAACCCAGACAGGGAACAGTACTTC. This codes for CASSLNPDREQYF.

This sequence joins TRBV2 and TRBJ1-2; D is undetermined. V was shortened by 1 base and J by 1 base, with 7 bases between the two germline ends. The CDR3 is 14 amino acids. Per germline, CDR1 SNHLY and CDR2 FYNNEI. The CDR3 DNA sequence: TGTGCCAGCAGTGAAGGCAGTTATAACTATGGCTACACCTTC. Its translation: CASSEGSYNYGYTF.

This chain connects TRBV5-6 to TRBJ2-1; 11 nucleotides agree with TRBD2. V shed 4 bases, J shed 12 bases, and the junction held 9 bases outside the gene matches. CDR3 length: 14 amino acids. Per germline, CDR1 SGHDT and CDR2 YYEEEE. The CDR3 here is CASSPVLAGGGQFF. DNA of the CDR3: TGTGCCAGCAGCCCCGTCCTAGCGGGGGGAGGGCAGTTCTTC.

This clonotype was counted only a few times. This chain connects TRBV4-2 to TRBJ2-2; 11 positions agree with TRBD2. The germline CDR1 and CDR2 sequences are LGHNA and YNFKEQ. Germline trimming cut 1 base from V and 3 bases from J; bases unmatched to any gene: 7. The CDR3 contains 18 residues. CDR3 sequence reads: CASSQVPSGGFYTGELFF. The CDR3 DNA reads TGTGCCAGCAGCCAAGTCCCTAGCGGGGGGTTCTACACCGGGGAGCTGTTTTTT.

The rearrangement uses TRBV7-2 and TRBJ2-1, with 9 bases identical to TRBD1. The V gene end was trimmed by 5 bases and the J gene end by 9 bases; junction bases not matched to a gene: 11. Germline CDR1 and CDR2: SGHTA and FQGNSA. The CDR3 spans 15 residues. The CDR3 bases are TGTGCCAGCAGCCCAAGTAGGGACAGGGAAAGTGAGCAGTTCTTC. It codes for CASSPSRDRESEQFF.

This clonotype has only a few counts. Here the CDR3 DNA reads TGTGCCAGCAGTGTGAGGGGTGGAACTAATGAAAAACTGTTTTTT. Amino acid sequence: CASSVRGGTNEKLFF. The chain is built from TRBV2 and TRBJ1-4, with TRBD1 as a possible D gene (5 bases). The germline V and J ends were trimmed by 4 bases and 1 base, with 10 bases remaining between them. CDR3 size: 15 residues. Germline V gene data show CDR1 as SNHLY and CDR2 as FYNNEI.

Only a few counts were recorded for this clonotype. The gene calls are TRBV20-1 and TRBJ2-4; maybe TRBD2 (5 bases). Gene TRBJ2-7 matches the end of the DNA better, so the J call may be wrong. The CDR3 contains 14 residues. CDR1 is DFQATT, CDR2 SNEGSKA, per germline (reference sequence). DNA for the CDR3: TGCAGTGCTAGAGATCAACCAGCGGTCTACGAGCAGTACTTC. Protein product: CSARDQPAVYEQYF.

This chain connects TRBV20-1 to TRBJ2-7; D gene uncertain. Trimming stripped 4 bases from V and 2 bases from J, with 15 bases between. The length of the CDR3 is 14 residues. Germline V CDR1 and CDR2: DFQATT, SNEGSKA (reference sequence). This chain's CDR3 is CSANGFHLTYEQYF. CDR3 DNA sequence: TGCAGTGCTAATGGATTCCACTTGACCTACGAGCAGTACTTC.

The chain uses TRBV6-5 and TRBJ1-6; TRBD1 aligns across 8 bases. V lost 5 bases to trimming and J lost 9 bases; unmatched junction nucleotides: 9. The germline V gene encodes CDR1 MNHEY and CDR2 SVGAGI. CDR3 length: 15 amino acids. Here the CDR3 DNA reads TGTGCCAGCAGTCCGCGCCGGGACAGGACTTCACCCCTCCACTTT. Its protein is CASSPRRDRTSPLHF.

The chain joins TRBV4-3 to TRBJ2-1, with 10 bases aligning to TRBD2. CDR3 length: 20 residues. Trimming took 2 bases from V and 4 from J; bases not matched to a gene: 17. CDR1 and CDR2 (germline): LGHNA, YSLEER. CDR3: CASSQIVAGGHTLPYNEQFF. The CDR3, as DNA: TGCGCCAGCAGCCAAATAGTAGCGGGGGGCCACACCCTTCCATACAATGAGCAGTTCTTC.

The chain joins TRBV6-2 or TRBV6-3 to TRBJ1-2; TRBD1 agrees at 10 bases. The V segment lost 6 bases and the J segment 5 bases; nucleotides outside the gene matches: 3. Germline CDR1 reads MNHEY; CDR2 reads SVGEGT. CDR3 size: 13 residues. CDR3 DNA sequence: TGTGCCAGCAGGGCGGACAGGGGGTATGGCTACACCTTC. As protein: CASRADRGYGYTF.

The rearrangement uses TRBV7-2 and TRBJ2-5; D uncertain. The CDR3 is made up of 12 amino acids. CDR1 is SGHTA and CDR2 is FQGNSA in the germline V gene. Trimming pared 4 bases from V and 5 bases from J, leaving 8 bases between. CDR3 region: CASSSLTETQYF. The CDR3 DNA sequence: TGTGCCAGCAGCTCCTTGACGGAGACCCAGTACTTC. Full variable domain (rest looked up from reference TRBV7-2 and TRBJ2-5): GAGVSQSPSNKVTEKGKDVELRCDPISGHTALYWYRQSLGQGLEFLIYFQGNSAPDKSGLPSDRFSAERTGGSVSTLTIQRTQQEDSAVYLCASSSLTETQYFGPGTRLLVL.

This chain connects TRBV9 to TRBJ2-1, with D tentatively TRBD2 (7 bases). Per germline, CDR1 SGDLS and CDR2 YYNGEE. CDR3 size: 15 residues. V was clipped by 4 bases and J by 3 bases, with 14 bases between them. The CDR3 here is CASSSSGGFYNEQFF. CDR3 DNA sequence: TGTGCCAGCAGCTCCTCGGGGGGCTTCTACAATGAGCAGTTCTTC.

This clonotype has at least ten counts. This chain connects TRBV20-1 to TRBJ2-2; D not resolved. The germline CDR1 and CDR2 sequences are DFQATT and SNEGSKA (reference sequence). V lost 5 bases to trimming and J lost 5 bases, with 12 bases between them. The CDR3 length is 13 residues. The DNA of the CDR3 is TGCAGTGCTCCACTCCAGTTAACCGGGGAGCTGTTTTTT. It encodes CSAPLQLTGELFF.

The DNA of the CDR3 is TGTGCCAGCAGCTTAGCGTCAGGGCGCAATGAGCAGTTCTTC. It translates to CASSLASGRNEQFF. The rearrangement joins TRBV7-6 to TRBJ2-1, with a possible D match to TRBD1 (5 bases). Trimming took off 0 bases at V and 6 bases at J, with 9 bases between the two ends. Germline-derived CDR1 and CDR2 are SGHVS and FNYEAQ. The CDR3 is 14 amino acids.

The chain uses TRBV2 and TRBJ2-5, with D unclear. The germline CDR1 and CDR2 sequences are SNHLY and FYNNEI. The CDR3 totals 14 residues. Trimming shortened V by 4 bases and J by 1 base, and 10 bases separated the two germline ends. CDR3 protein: CASSGWKRQETQYF. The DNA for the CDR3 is TGTGCCAGCAGTGGATGGAAACGCCAAGAGACCCAGTACTTC.